This entry lists 16 T cell receptor beta chains sequenced from one sample in a study of blood T cells in healthy people across ages. Through a sample-barcoded 5' primer and a J-beta primer mix, a second PCR was run for about 6 to 12 cycles. TCRdb processed the 5' RACE reads anew with MiXCR; each CDR3 protein has one entry. The sample holds 550,000 to 800,000 distinct CDR3 sequences, roughly 21% seen once. Sequencing input: blood. Source of these receptors: a man aged 65 to 79 in good health.

Only a few counts were recorded for this clonotype. The junction differs from germline at one of its ends, possibly a read error. The chain combines TRBV4-1 with TRBJ1-6, with 7 bases identical to TRBD1. Germline V gives CDR1 MGHRA, CDR2 YSYEKL. This CDR3 spans 17 amino acids. The CDR3 DNA follows: TGCGCCAGCAGCCAAGGGCCGGGGACAGCCTATAGTTCACCCCTCCACTTT. Translation gives CASSQGPGTAYSSPLHF.

In this sample, this clonotype turned up a few times. The V and J genes are TRBV13 and TRBJ2-3; a possible D gene is TRBD2 (7 bases). With 0 bases removed from V and 6 bases from J, the gap between germline ends came to 22 bases. CDR1 is PRHDT, CDR2 FYEKMQ, per germline (reference sequence). The CDR3 runs 18 residues. CDR3 region: CASSLGLRGGDVQDTQYF. In DNA, the CDR3 is TGTGCCAGCAGCTTAGGCCTAAGGGGGGGAGACGTTCAGGATACGCAGTATTTT.

This clonotype was observed a handful of times. The chain carries TRBV10-3 and TRBJ2-7; possible D gene TRBD1, 5 bases. Germline V gene data show CDR1 as ENHRY and CDR2 as SYGVKD. The CDR3 loop spans 15 amino acids. V shed 0 bases and J shed 3 bases, with 12 bases lying between them. The CDR3 DNA reads TGTGCCATCAGTGAGTCGATTTCCAGGGTCTACGAGCAGTACTTC. Protein: CAISESISRVYEQYF.

V usage is TRBV6-2 or TRBV6-3 and J usage is TRBJ2-7; D may be TRBD1 or TRBD2 (5 bases each). Trimming removed 1 base from V and 0 bases from J, with 13 bases in between. The CDR3 loop spans 16 amino acids. Germline CDR1 and CDR2: MNHEY and SVGEGT. CDR3 protein: CASSYYEGRVSYEQYF. The CDR3 DNA reads as TGTGCCAGCAGTTACTACGAGGGACGGGTCTCCTACGAGCAGTACTTC.

As regards this clonotype: Since no conserved phenylalanine or tryptophan closes the CDR3, a read error is the likely cause. Here the CDR3 DNA reads TGTGCCAGCAGCGAACAGGGATTCGAGACCCAGTACCTC. This sequence encodes CASSEQGFETQYL. V is TRBV14 and J is TRBJ2-5; TRBD1 might be the D (6 bases). Between the trimmed V and J ends, which lost 5 bases and 5 bases, there was a span of 12 bases. CDR1 and CDR2 from the germline V gene are SGHDN and FVKESK. This CDR3 contains 13 residues.

This clonotype was found a few times. The rearrangement uses TRBV15 and TRBJ2-5, with 9 bases matching TRBD2. The J call may be mistaken, given a closer DNA end match to TRBJ2-1. Germline values: CDR1 LNHNV, CDR2 YYDKDF (reference sequence). CDR3 length: 16 amino acids. The chain's CDR3 is CATSRDETSGWGEQFF. The CDR3 DNA reads as TGTGCCACCAGCAGAGATGAGACTAGCGGTTGGGGTGAGCAGTTCTTC.

A note on this clonotype: At one end, the junction sequence differs from germline, possibly due to a read error. The CDR3 DNA follows: TGTGCCAGCAGCGGGACTAGCGGGCCTGAAGAGACCCAGTGCTTC. Translating it yields CASSGTSGPEETQCF. The chain couples TRBV7-9 to TRBJ2-5; 12 nucleotides match TRBD2. CDR1 SEHNR and CDR2 FQNEAQ come from the germline V gene (reference sequence). This CDR3 has 15 amino acids.

The chain carries TRBV28 and TRBJ2-2; a weak D match, TRBD1 (5 bases). Germline V CDR1 and CDR2: MDHEN, SYDVKM. Trimming pared 7 bases from V and 0 bases from J, leaving 12 bases between. The CDR3 totals 15 residues. CDR3 bases: TGTGCCAGCACCCTAGGGGCCTCGAACACCGGGGAGCTGTTTTTT. This codes for CASTLGASNTGELFF.

This clonotype was seen a few times. The V gene is TRBV15, the J gene TRBJ2-1; 9 positions match TRBD2. The CDR3 totals 16 residues. The V gene end was trimmed by 0 bases and the J gene end by 5 bases; junction bases not matched to a gene: 5. The V gene's germline CDR1 is LNHNV and CDR2 YYDKDF (reference sequence). CDR3 sequence reads: CATSRDSVAGDNEQFF. In DNA, the CDR3 is TGTGCCACCAGCAGAGATTCGGTAGCGGGAGACAATGAGCAGTTCTTC. Looking up the rest from reference TRBV15 and TRBJ2-1 gives the full variable domain: DAMVIQNPRYQVTQFGKPVTLSCSQTLNHNVMYWYQQKSSQAPKLLFHYYDKDFNNEADTPDNFQSRRPNTSFCFLDIRSPGLGDTAMYLCATSRDSVAGDNEQFFGPGTRLTVL.

This clonotype was counted between two and nine times. The chain couples TRBV28 to TRBJ2-5; D ambiguous. The J call may be incorrect, as the DNA end agrees better with TRBJ2-1. CDR1 MDHEN and CDR2 SYDVKM come from the germline V gene. The CDR3 consists of 10 residues. The CDR3 loop reads CASLGIEQFF. CDR3 DNA: TGTGCCAGCTTAGGGATTGAGCAGTTCTTC.

CDR3 coding DNA: TGTGCCAGTAGTATCTGGACTAGCACAGATACGCAGTATTTT. Translated, it gives CASSIWTSTDTQYF. The rearrangement links TRBV19 to TRBJ2-3, with TRBD2 as a possible D gene (5 bases). The germline CDR1 and CDR2 sequences are LNHDA and SQIVND (reference sequence). The ends were cut back, 3 bases at V and 0 bases at J, with 7 bases in the middle. The CDR3 contains 14 residues. The full variable domain, with the rest looked up from reference TRBV19 and TRBJ2-3, is DGGITQSPKYLFRKEGQNVTLSCEQNLNHDAMYWYRQDPGQGLRLIYYSQIVNDFQKGDIAEGYSVSREKKESFPLTVTSAQKNPTAFYLCASSIWTSTDTQYFGPGTRLTVL.

To note about this clonotype: One base away lies a much larger clone, so this may be a sequencing read error. This chain joins TRBV28 and TRBJ2-5, with D perhaps being TRBD1 or TRBD2 (6 bases each). CDR1 is MDHEN, CDR2 SYDVKM, per germline. This CDR3 is built from 14 residues. The CDR3 sequence is CASSLPNREETQHF. The CDR3 nucleotides read TGTGCCAGCAGTTTACCTAACAGGGAGGAGACCCAGCACTTC. Looking up the rest from reference TRBV28 and TRBJ2-5 gives the full variable domain: DVKVTQSSRYLVKRTGEKVFLECVQDMDHENMFWYRQDPGLGLRLIYFSYDVKMKEKGDIPEGYSVSREKKERFSLILESASTNQTSMYLCASSLPNREETQHFGPGTRLLVL.

The chain carries TRBV3-1 and TRBJ2-4; D may be TRBD1 or TRBD2 (5 bases each). V lost 5 bases and J lost 0, with 14 bases in between. Germline V gives CDR1 LGHDT, CDR2 YNNKEL (reference sequence). The CDR3 runs 16 residues. The CDR3 bases are TGTGCCAGCAGCACCCCGGGGCCGGTAGCCAAAAACATTCAGTACTTC. As protein: CASSTPGPVAKNIQYF.

CDR3 coding DNA: TGTGCCAGCAGTTTACTAGCGGGGCATGAGCAGTTCTTC. As protein: CASSLLAGHEQFF. The V gene is TRBV28, the J gene TRBJ2-5; 9 bases map to TRBD2. The DNA end is a closer match to TRBJ2-1, so the J assignment may be wrong. Germline CDR1 MDHEN, CDR2 SYDVKM. The CDR3 is made up of 13 amino acids.

The chain carries TRBV6-5 and TRBJ2-5, with a possible D match to TRBD1 (8 bases). In germline, CDR1 is MNHEY, CDR2 SVGAGI. V was cut by 7 bases and J by 1 base, with 16 bases left in between. The CDR3 totals 15 residues. This CDR3 reads CASTVNRGGQETQYF. CDR3 nucleotides: TGTGCCAGCACCGTCAACAGGGGGGGCCAAGAGACCCAGTACTTC.

This chain connects TRBV5-4 to TRBJ2-5, with D tentatively TRBD1 or TRBD2 (5 bases each). Germline lookup yields CDR1 SGHNT and CDR2 YYREEE (reference sequence). Trimming shortened V by 4 bases and J by 4 bases, and 14 bases separated the two germline ends. The CDR3 has 14 residues. The CDR3 loop is CASSEGRGVETQYF. CDR3 DNA sequence: TGTGCCAGCAGCGAGGGACGTGGGGTAGAGACCCAGTACTTC.